The TCR beta chain described here comes from a study of brain T cells in children with intractable seizures. Using immunoSEQ multiplex PCR, the repertoire was profiled, and TCRdb retains in-frame clones only, with some absent. The sample consists of around 340,000 clones, about 93% of them appearing once. Time point described: blood from clinic visit 5 months post-surgery; TSC patient then seizure free. V lost 0 bases and J lost 8; bases outside the gene matches: 3. CDR3 length: 14 residues. Per germline, CDR1 SGHRS and CDR2 YFSETQ. This specimen consisted of peripheral blood, obtained roughly 5 months after surgery. This TCR was recovered from a boy in the first two years of life with tuberous sclerosis and intractable seizures. The rearrangement links TRBV5-1 to TRBJ2-4; 9 bases align to TRBD1. Written as DNA, the CDR3 is TGCGCCAGCAGCTTGGAACAGGGGGCTTACATTCAGTACTTC. This gives the protein CASSLEQGAYIQYF.